The 28 T cell receptor beta chains below were found in one sample sequenced in a study of beta chain features in type 1 diabetes. Study findings and constraints: Moderate yet significant TCRB CDR3 shortening was seen in Type 1 diabetes patients in all four CD4+ subsets.

The antigens for these receptors are not known. Every isolated RNA sample was fully reverse transcribed, so sequencing captured expressed TCRB transcripts. Clones were read by immunoSEQ multiplex PCR, and TCRdb kept only the in-frame ones, dropping some. The data show around 250,000 clones, 13% to 15% seen once. The sample consisted of naive CD4+ T cells from blood. The receptors derive from a man aged 25 to 45 with type 1 diabetes.

V gene TRBV15 combines with J gene TRBJ1-3; perhaps TRBD1 as D (5 bases). The CDR3 runs to 16 residues. The germline CDR1 and CDR2 sequences are LNHNV and YYDKDF (reference sequence). V gave up 0 bases and J gave up 1 base, with 10 bases separating them. CDR3 sequence reads: CATSRDLGGSGNTIYF. The CDR3 DNA follows: TGTGCCACCAGCAGAGATCTGGGGGGATCTGGAAACACCATATATTTT.

Many counts were recorded for this clone. This chain links TRBV23-1 with TRBJ2-2, with TRBD2 identical over 11 bases. TRBV23-1 is placed among ORFs of uncertain function. V lost 1 base and J lost 7; bases outside the gene matches: 8. The CDR3 consists of 17 residues. CDR3 in amino acids: CASSQYKLAGVDGELFF. CDR3 coding DNA: TGCGCCAGCAGTCAATACAAACTAGCGGGAGTTGACGGGGAGCTGTTTTTT.

As for this clone: Other DNA sequences from this sample encode an identical CDR3 as well. V and J are TRBV7-3 and TRBJ2-1, with 7 bases that match TRBD2. V shed 5 bases, J shed 0 bases, and the junction held 4 bases outside the gene matches. The germline CDR1 and CDR2 sequences are SGHTA and FQGTGA. The CDR3 consists of 15 residues. Here the CDR3 DNA reads TGTGCCAGCAGCCCTAGCGGCAGCTCCTACAATGAGCAGTTCTTC. Amino acid sequence: CASSPSGSSYNEQFF.

The rearrangement joins TRBV10-3 to TRBJ2-3; 10 bases are shared with TRBD2. The CDR3 length is 15 residues. Germline trimming cut 10 bases from V and 1 base from J; bases unmatched to any gene: 8. In germline, CDR1 is ENHRY, CDR2 SYGVKD. This chain's CDR3 is CATSAGGPRTDTQYF. The CDR3 nucleotides are TGTGCCACCTCAGCGGGAGGGCCGCGCACAGATACGCAGTATTTT.

To note about this clone: The junction departs from the called germline gene at one end, perhaps through a read error. The chain carries TRBV5-6 and TRBJ2-7; the D gene is possibly TRBD2 (5 bases). Germline CDR1 SGHDT, CDR2 YYEEEE. The CDR3 loop spans 13 amino acids. The CDR3 nucleotides read TGTGCCAGCAGCTTGGCCCCCGGGGTAGGGATTTCGTTC. Translated: CASSLAPGVGISF.

This clone has a handful of counts. The rearrangement joins TRBV27 to TRBJ2-2; D gene unclear. V lost 4 bases to trimming and J lost 2 bases, with 8 bases between them. The CDR3 has 14 amino acids. Germline assignment: CDR1 MNHEY and CDR2 SMNVEV (reference sequence). The CDR3 region is CASSYYFNTGELFF. Here the CDR3 DNA reads TGTGCCAGCAGTTACTACTTCAACACCGGGGAGCTGTTTTTT.

The J gene is TRBJ1-1, the V gene TRBV6-5; TRBD1 is a possible D gene (5 bases). The CDR3 is 12 residues long. Germline V gene data show CDR1 as MNHEY and CDR2 as SVGAGI. Trimming removed 6 bases from V and 3 bases from J, with 8 bases in between. The CDR3 region is CASRGVDTEAFF. DNA of the CDR3: TGTGCCAGCAGAGGGGTTGACACTGAAGCTTTCTTT.

This clone was observed a handful of times. This chain uses TRBV9 with TRBJ2-3, with unresolved D. CDR1 is SGDLS and CDR2 is YYNGEE in the germline V gene. The CDR3 covers 15 residues. V gave up 2 bases and J gave up 2 bases, with 12 bases separating them. The CDR3 here is CASSVTSYDTDTQYF. The CDR3 DNA is TGTGCCAGCAGCGTTACCAGTTATGACACAGATACGCAGTATTTT.

The genes are TRBV7-2 and TRBJ2-5, with 7 bases fitting TRBD2. The V gene end was trimmed by 8 bases and the J gene end by 1 base; junction bases not matched to a gene: 4. The germline gives CDR1 SGHTA, CDR2 FQGNSA. The CDR3 is made up of 13 amino acids. In nucleotides, the CDR3 is TGTGCCAGCGGGACTATCATCCAAGAGACCCAGTACTTC. This translates into CASGTIIQETQYF.

This clone was seen a handful of times. This chain joins TRBV30 and TRBJ2-1; TRBD2 agrees at 8 bases. Germline V gives CDR1 GTSNPN, CDR2 SVGIG (reference sequence). Trimming removed 5 bases from V and 8 bases from J; junction bases left unmatched: 2. The CDR3 length is 11 residues. CDR3 sequence (DNA): TGTGCCTGGGGCGGGGGGCATGAGCAGTTCTTC. It codes for CAWGGGHEQFF. The full variable domain, its missing parts supplied by reference TRBV30 and TRBJ2-1, is SQTIHQWPATLVQPVGSPLSLECTVEGTSNPNLYWYRQAAGRGLQLLFYSVGIGQISSEVPQNLSASRPQDRQFILSSKKLLLSDSGFYLCAWGGGHEQFFGPGTRLTVL.

The chain is built from TRBV7-9 and TRBJ2-3, with D maybe TRBD2 (5 bases). The V end was cut by 5 bases, the J end by 1 base, with 19 bases between. This CDR3 is built from 17 residues. Germline CDR1 is SEHNR and CDR2 is FQNEAQ (reference sequence). CDR3 bases: TGTGCCAGCAGCCCACTGGCTAGCAACTATGGCACAGATACGCAGTATTTT. It encodes CASSPLASNYGTDTQYF.

The CDR3 region is CASRSGSLLGEQYF. Here the CDR3 DNA reads TGCGCCAGCAGGAGCGGGAGCCTCCTCGGCGAGCAGTACTTC. J is TRBJ2-7 and V is TRBV5-1; 8 nucleotides align to TRBD2. The germline CDR1 and CDR2 sequences are SGHRS and YFSETQ. The CDR3 contains 14 residues. The J segment lost 6 bases and the V segment lost 5 bases, leaving 10 bases of the junction unmatched.

A few counts support this clone. The genes are TRBV7-3 and TRBJ2-6; 7 bases match TRBD1. CDR3 size: 17 residues. In germline, CDR1 is SGHTA, CDR2 FQGTGA. Trimming took 4 bases from V and 0 from J; bases not matched to a gene: 6. Here the CDR3 reads CASSWGQTYSGANVLTF. For the CDR3, the DNA is TGTGCCAGCAGCTGGGGACAGACTTACTCTGGGGCCAACGTCCTGACTTTC.

V usage is TRBV7-2 and J usage is TRBJ1-2; TRBD1 matches 7 bases. CDR1 and CDR2 from the germline V gene are SGHTA and FQGNSA. V gave up 1 base and J gave up 8 bases; unmatched junction bases: 7. The CDR3 totals 14 residues. CDR3: CASSLVEGASGYTF. In DNA, the CDR3 is TGTGCCAGCAGCTTAGTTGAGGGGGCCTCGGGCTACACCTTC.

V is TRBV29-1 and J is TRBJ1-2; 11 positions agree with TRBD1. Germline V gene sequence: CDR1 SQVTM, CDR2 ANQGSEA. The CDR3 contains 13 residues. Trimming at V came to 4 bases and at J to 6 bases, leaving 4 bases not matched to a gene. The CDR3 coding sequence is TGCAGCGTTGCGGGGACAGGGGGAAATGGCTACACCTTC. Translating it yields CSVAGTGGNGYTF.

This clone has more than one count but fewer than ten. The rearrangement uses TRBV5-6 and TRBJ2-1; TRBD1 is a possible D gene (5 bases). The CDR3 is 13 amino acids. The V end was cut by 3 bases, the J end by 4 bases, with 8 bases between. Germline assignment: CDR1 SGHDT and CDR2 YYEEEE. The CDR3 reads CASSWGRYNEQFF. CDR3 in DNA: TGTGCCAGCAGCTGGGGCCGGTACAATGAGCAGTTCTTC.

V and J are TRBV30 and TRBJ1-1; D might be TRBD1 (5 bases). This CDR3 spans 12 amino acids. Trimming pared 3 bases from V and 5 bases from J, leaving 10 bases between. The germline V gene has CDR1 GTSNPN and CDR2 SVGIG (reference sequence). The CDR3 is CAWRLQGTEAFF. CDR3 nucleotides: TGTGCCTGGAGACTCCAGGGAACTGAAGCTTTCTTT.

The chain links TRBV5-1 to TRBJ2-4, with TRBD1 matching over 8 bases. The CDR3 totals 14 residues. J gave up 8 bases and V 1 base, and 5 bases lay outside the gene matches. Per germline, CDR1 SGHRS and CDR2 YFSETQ. As DNA, the CDR3 is TGCGCCAGCAGCTTGTCAGGGGGCAAGGACATTCAGTACTTC. It encodes CASSLSGGKDIQYF.

The chain links TRBV9 to TRBJ1-1, with 8 bases fitting TRBD1. Germline V gives CDR1 SGDLS, CDR2 YYNGEE. V gave up 4 bases and J gave up 7 bases; unmatched junction bases: 3. The CDR3 has 12 residues. The CDR3 nucleotides are TGTGCCAGCAGCCGACAGGGGATTGAAGCTTTCTTT. Amino acids: CASSRQGIEAFF.

The chain is built from TRBV5-6 and TRBJ2-5, with D perhaps matching TRBD1 (6 bases). V lost 4 bases and J lost 5, with 9 bases in between. Germline V lookup: CDR1 SGHDT, CDR2 YYEEEE. This CDR3 is 12 amino acids long. CDR3 in amino acids: CASSQGQETQYF. The CDR3 DNA reads TGTGCCAGCAGCCAAGGACAGGAGACCCAGTACTTC.

This clone was detected a few times. The gene calls are TRBV29-1 and TRBJ1-2; 9 bases map to TRBD1. Germline V gene lookup returns CDR1 SQVTM and CDR2 ANQGSEA. The CDR3 runs to 16 residues. J lost 0 bases, V lost 3 bases, and 8 bases had no gene match. The CDR3 sequence is CSVEGGTGKTNYGYTF. The CDR3 bases are TGCAGCGTTGAGGGCGGGACAGGGAAAACTAACTATGGCTACACCTTC.

This clone was recorded a few times. The chain joins TRBV27 to TRBJ2-1; 12 bases match TRBD2. This CDR3 spans 16 amino acids. The germline gives CDR1 MNHEY, CDR2 SMNVEV (reference sequence). V shed 3 bases, J shed 7 bases, and the junction held 7 bases outside the gene matches. The CDR3 coding sequence is TGTGCCAGCAGTTTCCTAGCGGGAGGGCCGAGGAATGAGCAGTTCTTC. It yields the protein CASSFLAGGPRNEQFF.

This clone was seen more than once but under ten times. This chain links TRBV6-1 with TRBJ2-3, with D possibly matching TRBD1 (5 bases). The CDR3 has 12 residues. V was trimmed by 4 bases and J by 4 bases, leaving 6 bases between them. Germline CDR1 MNHNS, CDR2 SASEGT. The DNA of the CDR3 is TGTGCCAGCAGTGTGACAGCAGATACGCAGTATTTT. This encodes CASSVTADTQYF.

The chain carries TRBV6-6 and TRBJ2-1, with a possible D match to TRBD2 (6 bases). The V and J ends lost 8 bases and 6 bases respectively, with 20 bases between them. Per the germline V gene, CDR1 is MNHNY and CDR2 is SVGAGI (reference sequence). There are 15 residues in the CDR3. The CDR3 spells CASRPGGSLVNEQFF. CDR3 sequence (DNA): TGTGCCAGCCGCCCCGGAGGGAGTTTGGTCAATGAGCAGTTCTTC.

In this sample, this clone turned up a few times. The chain carries TRBV7-9 and TRBJ1-1, with D possibly TRBD1 on 6 matching bases. This CDR3 is built from 15 residues. V was clipped by 0 bases and J by 3 bases, with 11 bases between them. Germline CDR1 and CDR2: SEHNR and FQNEAQ (reference sequence). The CDR3 is CASSLAGRGDTEAFF. In DNA, the CDR3 is TGTGCCAGCAGCTTAGCGGGCAGGGGAGACACTGAAGCTTTCTTT. Full variable domain (outside the CDR3, taken from reference TRBV7-9 and TRBJ1-1): DTGVSQNPRHKITKRGQNVTFRCDPISEHNRLYWYRQTLGQGPEFLTYFQNEAQLEKSRLLSDRFSAERPKGSFSTLEIQRTEQGDSAMYLCASSLAGRGDTEAFFGQGTRLTVV.

This clone was observed a few times. V is TRBV30 and J is TRBJ2-1; 10 bases map to TRBD2. Germline V gene data show CDR1 as GTSNPN and CDR2 as SVGIG (reference sequence). CDR3 length equals 18 residues. V lost 6 bases to trimming and J lost 2 bases; unmatched junction nucleotides: 16. The CDR3 region is CACHQGRTSGTPYNEQFF. CDR3 nucleotides: TGTGCCTGCCACCAAGGGAGGACTAGCGGTACCCCCTACAATGAGCAGTTCTTC.

This chain joins TRBV6-1 and TRBJ1-5; D unresolved. CDR3 size: 13 residues. CDR1 is MNHNS and CDR2 is SASEGT in the germline V gene. V lost 0 bases and J 6 bases, leaving 6 bases between the germline ends. CDR3 protein: CASSEAYTQPQHF. DNA for the CDR3: TGTGCCAGCAGTGAAGCTTACACTCAGCCCCAGCATTTT.

The chain joins TRBV28 to TRBJ2-3; 7 bases agree with TRBD1. Per the germline V gene, CDR1 is MDHEN and CDR2 is SYDVKM. J lost 4 bases, V lost 4 bases, and 14 bases had no gene match. The CDR3 runs to 17 residues. For the CDR3, the DNA is TGTGCCAGCAGTTCGCACCCGGGACAGATGTCCTCAGATACGCAGTATTTT. Translation gives CASSSHPGQMSSDTQYF.